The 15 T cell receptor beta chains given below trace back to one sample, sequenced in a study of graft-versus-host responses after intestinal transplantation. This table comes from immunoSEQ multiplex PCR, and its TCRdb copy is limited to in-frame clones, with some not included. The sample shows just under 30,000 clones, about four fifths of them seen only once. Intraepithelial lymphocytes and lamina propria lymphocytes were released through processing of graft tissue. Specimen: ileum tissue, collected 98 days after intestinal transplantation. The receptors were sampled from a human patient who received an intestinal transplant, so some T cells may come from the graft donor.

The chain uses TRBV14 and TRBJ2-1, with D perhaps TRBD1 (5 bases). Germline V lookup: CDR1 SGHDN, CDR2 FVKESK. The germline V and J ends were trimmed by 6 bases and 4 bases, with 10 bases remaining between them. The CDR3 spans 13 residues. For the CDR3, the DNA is TGTGCCAGCAGTTTCCGACAGTACAATGAGCAGTTCTTC. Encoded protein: CASSFRQYNEQFF.

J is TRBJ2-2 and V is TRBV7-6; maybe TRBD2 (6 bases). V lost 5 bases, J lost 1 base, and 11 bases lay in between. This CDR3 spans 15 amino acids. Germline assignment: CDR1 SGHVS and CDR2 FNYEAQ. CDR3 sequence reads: CASSPLGGNTGELFF. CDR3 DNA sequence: TGTGCCAGCAGCCCTTTGGGGGGGAACACCGGGGAGCTGTTTTTT.

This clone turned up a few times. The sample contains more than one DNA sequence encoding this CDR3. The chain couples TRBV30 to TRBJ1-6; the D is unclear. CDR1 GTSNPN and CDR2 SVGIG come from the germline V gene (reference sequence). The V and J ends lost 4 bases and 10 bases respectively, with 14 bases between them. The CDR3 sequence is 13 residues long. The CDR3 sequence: CAWNPAGVSPLHF. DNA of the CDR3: TGTGCCTGGAACCCGGCAGGTGTCTCACCCCTCCACTTT.

CDR3 bases: TGCAGCGTTGAAGATAAAAAAGGAAACACCATATATTTT. Translated: CSVEDKKGNTIYF. V is TRBV29-1 and J is TRBJ1-3, with unresolved D. The CDR3 has 13 amino acids. The V and J ends lost 0 bases and 4 bases respectively, with 7 bases between them. Looked up from germline, CDR1 is SQVTM and CDR2 is ANQGSEA.

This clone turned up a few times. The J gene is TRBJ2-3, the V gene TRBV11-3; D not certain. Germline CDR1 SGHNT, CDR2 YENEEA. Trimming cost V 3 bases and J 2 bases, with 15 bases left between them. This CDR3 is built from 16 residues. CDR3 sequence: CASSLTRLRYTDTQYF. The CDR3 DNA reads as TGTGCCAGCAGCTTGACCCGACTTAGATACACAGATACGCAGTATTTT.

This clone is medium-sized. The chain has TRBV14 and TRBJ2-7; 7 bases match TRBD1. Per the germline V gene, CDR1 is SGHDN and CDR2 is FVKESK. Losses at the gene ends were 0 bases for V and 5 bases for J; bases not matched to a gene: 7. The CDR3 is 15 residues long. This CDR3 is CASSQDDRVFDEQYF. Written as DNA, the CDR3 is TGTGCCAGCAGCCAAGACGACAGGGTCTTCGACGAGCAGTACTTC.

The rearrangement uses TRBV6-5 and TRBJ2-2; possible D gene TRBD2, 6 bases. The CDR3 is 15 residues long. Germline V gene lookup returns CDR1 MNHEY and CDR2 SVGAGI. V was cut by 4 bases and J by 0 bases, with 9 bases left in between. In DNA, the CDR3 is TGTGCCAGCAGTTCTGAGCGGGCGAACACCGGGGAGCTGTTTTTT. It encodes CASSSERANTGELFF.

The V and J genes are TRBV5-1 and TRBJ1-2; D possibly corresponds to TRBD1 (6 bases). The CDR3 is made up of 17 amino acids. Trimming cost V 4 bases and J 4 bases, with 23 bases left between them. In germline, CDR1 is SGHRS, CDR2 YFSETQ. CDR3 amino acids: CASSKTTGGQVGYGYTF. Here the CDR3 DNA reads TGCGCCAGCAGCAAGACGACCGGGGGGCAGGTCGGCTATGGCTACACCTTC.

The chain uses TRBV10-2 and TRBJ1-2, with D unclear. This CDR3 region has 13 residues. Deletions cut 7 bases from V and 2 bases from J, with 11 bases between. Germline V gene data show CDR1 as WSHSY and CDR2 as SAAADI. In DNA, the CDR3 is TGCGCCAGCACAAAAAAGGAAAACTATGGCTACACCTTC. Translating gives CASTKKENYGYTF.

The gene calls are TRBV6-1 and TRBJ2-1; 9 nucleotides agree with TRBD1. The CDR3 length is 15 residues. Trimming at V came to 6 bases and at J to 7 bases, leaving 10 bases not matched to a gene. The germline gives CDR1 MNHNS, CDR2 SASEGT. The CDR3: CASRRRGQGQNEQFF. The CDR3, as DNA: TGTGCCAGCAGGCGCAGGGGACAGGGACAAAATGAGCAGTTCTTC.

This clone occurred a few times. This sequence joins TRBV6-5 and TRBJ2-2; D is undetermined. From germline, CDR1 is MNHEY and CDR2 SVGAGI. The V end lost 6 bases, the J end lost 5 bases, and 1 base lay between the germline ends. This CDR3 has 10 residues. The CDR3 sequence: CASRTGELFF. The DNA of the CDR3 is TGTGCCAGCAGGACCGGGGAGCTGTTTTTT.

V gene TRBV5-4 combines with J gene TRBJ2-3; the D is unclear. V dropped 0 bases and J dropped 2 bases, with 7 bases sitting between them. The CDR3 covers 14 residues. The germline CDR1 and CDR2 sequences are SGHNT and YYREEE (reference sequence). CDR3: CASSLGRSTDTQYF. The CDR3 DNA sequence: TGTGCCAGCAGCTTGGGACGCTCCACAGATACGCAGTATTTT.

The DNA of the CDR3 is TGTGCCAGTAGTATAGGGACAGGCAACACTGAAGCTTTCTTT. It encodes CASSIGTGNTEAFF. This chain links TRBV19 with TRBJ1-1; 7 bases map to TRBD1. With V trimmed by 1 base and J by 2 bases, 1 base remained unmatched. CDR1 is LNHDA, CDR2 SQIVND, per germline (reference sequence). CDR3 size: 14 residues.

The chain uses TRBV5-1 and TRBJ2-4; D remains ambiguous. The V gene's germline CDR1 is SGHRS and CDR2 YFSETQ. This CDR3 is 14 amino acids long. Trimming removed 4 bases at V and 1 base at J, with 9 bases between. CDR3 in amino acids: CASSLTNAKNIQYF. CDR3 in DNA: TGCGCCAGCAGCCTTACCAATGCCAAAAACATTCAGTACTTC.

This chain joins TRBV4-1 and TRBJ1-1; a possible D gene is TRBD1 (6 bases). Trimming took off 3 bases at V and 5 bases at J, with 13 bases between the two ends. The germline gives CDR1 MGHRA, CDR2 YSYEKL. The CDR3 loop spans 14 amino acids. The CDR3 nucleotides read TGCGCCAGCAGCCAGCCACAGGGTTGGACTGAAGCTTTCTTT. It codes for CASSQPQGWTEAFF.